The 27 T cell receptor beta chains below all came from one sample that was sequenced in a study of T cells in Graves' hyperthyroidism and ophthalmopathy. RNA transcripts gave rise to amplified TCR beta CDR3 regions. Using the HTBI primer set, a first-round RT-PCR was run on the TCR CDR3. TCRdb itself ran the multiplex PCR reads through MiXCR, one entry per CDR3 protein. The data show over 350,000 distinct CDR3 sequences, 14% to 15% seen once. Material: blood. Receptors were obtained from a man aged 18 to 35 with Graves' ophthalmopathy.

This clonotype was counted at least ten times. The V and J genes are TRBV30 and TRBJ1-5; D unresolved. Germline lookup yields CDR1 GTSNPN and CDR2 SVGIG (reference sequence). V shed 3 bases and J shed 6 bases, with 9 bases lying between them. The CDR3 has 12 amino acids. CDR3: CAWSAGGQPQHF. CDR3 sequence (DNA): TGTGCCTGGAGCGCTGGTGGTCAGCCCCAGCATTTT.

The rearrangement uses TRBV29-1 and TRBJ2-1; D might be TRBD1 (6 bases). The CDR3 is 13 amino acids. The germline V gene has CDR1 SQVTM and CDR2 ANQGSEA. Deletions cut 6 bases from V and 7 bases from J, with 16 bases between. The CDR3, as DNA: TGCAGCGTGAAGGGGACAATGGGGAATGAGCAGTTCTTC. This gives the protein CSVKGTMGNEQFF.

The sample holds a few counts of this clonotype. The junction does not match germline at one end; this may be a read error. V gene TRBV5-1 combines with J gene TRBJ1-5; tentatively, D is TRBD1 (5 bases). The germline V gene has CDR1 SGHRS and CDR2 YFSETQ. This CDR3 has 15 residues. The CDR3 region is CASSPGTGSNQPRHF. As DNA, the CDR3 is TGCGCCAGCAGCCCCGGGACGGGTAGCAATCAGCCCCGGCATTTT. The full variable domain, its missing parts supplied by reference TRBV5-1 and TRBJ1-5, is KAGVTQTPRYLIKTRGQQVTLSCSPISGHRSVSWYQQTPGQGLQFLFEYFSETQRNKGNFPGRFSGRQFSNSRSEMNVSTLELGDSALYLCASSPGTGSNQPRHFGDGTRLSIL.

The chain links TRBV25-1 to TRBJ2-3; D is ambiguous. Deletions cut 4 bases from V and 3 bases from J, with 11 bases between. The CDR3 runs 14 residues. Germline V gives CDR1 MGHDK, CDR2 SYGVNS. As DNA, the CDR3 is TGTGCCAGCAGTGCCCTTAAGCCTACAGATACGCAGTATTTT. Protein: CASSALKPTDTQYF.

With respect to this clonotype: This could be a read error, since a much larger clone is one nucleotide away. V gene TRBV5-6 combines with J gene TRBJ2-5; TRBD1 matches at 9 bases. CDR1 is SGHDT, CDR2 YYEEEE, per germline. The CDR3 extends over 15 amino acids. Trimming at V came to 4 bases and at J to 5 bases, leaving 9 bases not matched to a gene. CDR3 nucleotides: TGTGCCAGCAGCCGACGACAGGGGGGGTGGGAGACCCAGTACTTC. Translation gives CASSRRQGGWETQYF. The full variable domain, rest sourced from reference TRBV5-6 and TRBJ2-5, is DAGVTQSPTHLIKTRGQQVTLRCSPKSGHDTVSWYQQALGQGPQFIFQYYEEEERQRGNFPDRFSGHQFPNYSSELNVNALLLGDSALYLCASSRRQGGWETQYFGPGTRLLVL.

This clonotype has at least ten counts. The genes are TRBV20-1 and TRBJ1-5, with 10 bases lining up with TRBD1. V lost 6 bases to trimming and J lost 7 bases; unmatched junction nucleotides: 3. The CDR3 spans 12 residues. In germline, CDR1 is DFQATT, CDR2 SNEGSKA (reference sequence). The CDR3 is CSARTGGQPQHF. The CDR3 DNA is TGCAGTGCCCGGACAGGGGGGCAGCCCCAGCATTTT.

This clonotype was seen ten or more times. The rearrangement links TRBV7-9 to TRBJ1-1, with D hard to call. Germline V gene sequence: CDR1 SEHNR, CDR2 FQNEAQ (reference sequence). Between the trimmed V and J ends, which lost 4 bases and 1 base, there was a span of 10 bases. This CDR3 spans 14 amino acids. The CDR3 coding sequence is TGTGCCAGCAGCTCCGGAGGAGAGAACACTGAAGCTTTCTTT. This gives the protein CASSSGGENTEAFF.

V is TRBV19 and J is TRBJ2-1; TRBD1 or TRBD2 may be the D gene (5 bases each). V lost 3 bases and J 3 bases, leaving 15 bases between the germline ends. Germline CDR1 reads LNHDA; CDR2 reads SQIVND (reference sequence). This CDR3 is 16 amino acids long. The CDR3 DNA reads as TGTGCCAGTAGTATCGGCCGGGACGAAATCTACAATGAGCAGTTCTTC. This sequence encodes CASSIGRDEIYNEQFF.

A word on this clonotype: Sequence at one end of the junction differs from germline and may be a read error. V and J are TRBV9 and TRBJ2-5; TRBD2 might be the D (6 bases). The CDR3 spans 10 residues. Germline CDR1 is SGDLS and CDR2 is YYNGEE. The CDR3 loop is CARSGETQYF. Written as DNA, the CDR3 is TGTGCCCGCAGCGGGGAGACCCAGTACTTC.

V usage is TRBV20-1 and J usage is TRBJ2-3; the match to TRBD2 covers 13 bases. V lost 6 bases, J lost 7 bases, and 16 bases stayed unmatched. CDR1 DFQATT and CDR2 SNEGSKA come from the germline V gene (reference sequence). This CDR3 region has 17 residues. Here the CDR3 reads CSASWTSGSVLPNTQYF. In DNA form, the CDR3 reads TGCAGTGCCTCCTGGACTAGCGGGAGTGTCCTACCTAATACGCAGTATTTT.

Of note for this clonotype: This may be a read error: a much more frequent sequence differs by one nucleotide. The chain carries TRBV11-2 and TRBJ2-7; D is undetermined. The J call is uncertain, as TRBJ2-1 better fits the DNA end. Germline V gene lookup returns CDR1 SGHAT and CDR2 FQNNGV. The CDR3 totals 14 residues. The CDR3 here is CASSLGPVGYEQFF. DNA of the CDR3: TGTGCCAGCAGCTTAGGACCGGTTGGCTACGAGCAGTTCTTC.

This clonotype was counted a few times. The rearrangement uses TRBV10-3 and TRBJ1-1; D might be TRBD1 (6 bases). V was shortened by 2 bases and J by 3 bases, with 7 bases between the two germline ends. Germline lookup yields CDR1 ENHRY and CDR2 SYGVKD. CDR3 length: 13 amino acids. As DNA, the CDR3 is TGTGCCATCAGTGAGAGACAGGACACTGAAGCTTTCTTT. Translating gives CAISERQDTEAFF.

This clonotype has at least ten counts. This chain connects TRBV7-2 to TRBJ2-3; D gene unclear. The CDR3 has 13 residues. Germline V gives CDR1 SGHTA, CDR2 FQGNSA. V dropped 4 bases and J dropped 2 bases, with 7 bases sitting between them. The CDR3 DNA reads TGTGCCAGCAGCTCCTATACCACAGATACGCAGTATTTT. Translating it yields CASSSYTTDTQYF.

This chain joins TRBV20-1 and TRBJ2-2, with 7 bases lining up with TRBD1. V gave up 2 bases and J gave up 2 bases; unmatched junction bases: 8. Germline CDR1 is DFQATT and CDR2 is SNEGSKA (reference sequence). This CDR3 spans 16 amino acids. CDR3 in amino acids: CSARRDGTANTGELFF. CDR3 coding DNA: TGCAGTGCTAGAAGAGACGGGACAGCAAACACCGGGGAGCTGTTTTTT.

This clonotype has ten or more counts. The chain recombines TRBV7-8 with TRBJ1-5; weak D call: TRBD1 (5 bases). Germline V gives CDR1 SGHVS, CDR2 FQNEAQ. V was pared by 5 bases and J by 6 bases, with 17 bases between. The CDR3 contains 15 residues. CDR3 amino acids: CASSRTFGAIQPQHF. DNA for the CDR3: TGTGCCAGCAGCCGAACATTCGGGGCAATTCAGCCCCAGCATTTT.

This clonotype was found many times. The V and J genes are TRBV7-8 and TRBJ2-3; D unresolved. Germline CDR1 SGHVS, CDR2 FQNEAQ. V was shortened by 7 bases and J by 0 bases, with 11 bases between the two germline ends. The CDR3 sequence is 14 residues long. CDR3 protein: CASTDSSSTDTQYF. CDR3 in DNA: TGTGCCAGCACCGACTCCTCTAGCACAGATACGCAGTATTTT. The variable domain in full, with the rest retrieved from reference TRBV7-8 and TRBJ2-3, is GAGVSQSPRYKVAKRGQDVALRCDPISGHVSLFWYQQALGQGPEFLTYFQNEAQLDKSGLPSDRFFAERPEGSVSTLKIQRTQQEDSAVYLCASTDSSSTDTQYFGPGTRLTVL.

This clonotype has at least ten counts. The chain combines TRBV18 with TRBJ1-2; D gene uncertain. Germline loops: CDR1 KGHSH, CDR2 LQKENI. The V and J ends lost 3 bases and 2 bases respectively, with 7 bases between them. The CDR3 is made up of 13 amino acids. Written as DNA, the CDR3 is TGTGCCAGCTCACCGGGGAGGAACTATGGCTACACCTTC. Amino acids: CASSPGRNYGYTF.

This clonotype was counted many times. The rearrangement joins TRBV7-2 to TRBJ2-1; D remains unclear. V dropped 4 bases and J dropped 3 bases, with 4 bases sitting between them. Germline loops: CDR1 SGHTA, CDR2 FQGNSA. The CDR3 extends over 12 amino acids. CDR3 in amino acids: CASSYNYNEQFF. CDR3 DNA sequence: TGTGCCAGCAGCTATAACTACAATGAGCAGTTCTTC.

This sequence joins TRBV12-3 or TRBV12-4 and TRBJ2-1; TRBD2 matches at 7 bases. The V gene end was trimmed by 4 bases and the J gene end by 4 bases; junction bases not matched to a gene: 13. The CDR3 has 17 amino acids. CDR3: CASSSPGLPILYNEQFF. DNA for the CDR3: TGTGCCAGCAGTTCCCCGGGACTACCTATTCTATACAATGAGCAGTTCTTC.

In the case of this clonotype: A read error may explain this, as a much larger clone is one base away. V usage is TRBV30 and J usage is TRBJ1-6, with 9 bases fitting TRBD1. Germline V lookup: CDR1 GTSNPN, CDR2 SVGIG (reference sequence). This CDR3 region has 15 residues. J gave up 7 bases and V 5 bases, and 9 bases lay outside the gene matches. CDR3 sequence reads: CAWGPRDRVNSPLHF. The CDR3 DNA sequence: TGTGCCTGGGGTCCCAGGGACAGGGTAAATTCACCCCTCCACTTT.

The CDR3 here is CASSSNLKSKQYF. CDR3 nucleotides: TGTGCCAGCAGTTCGAATTTGAAATCCAAGCAGTACTTC. This sequence joins TRBV12-3 or TRBV12-4 and TRBJ2-7; no firm D call. The CDR3 sequence is 13 residues long. With 4 bases removed from V and 8 bases from J, the gap between germline ends came to 15 bases.

This clonotype has a count of ten or more. The rearrangement joins TRBV7-8 to TRBJ2-3; D possibly corresponds to TRBD2 (5 bases). The V end lost 0 bases, the J end lost 4 bases, and 8 bases lay between the germline ends. Germline values: CDR1 SGHVS, CDR2 FQNEAQ. The CDR3 has 14 residues. CDR3 DNA sequence: TGTGCCAGCAGCTTAGCGGGAGTGGCAGATACGCAGTATTTT. This gives the protein CASSLAGVADTQYF.

This clonotype was counted only a few times. A much larger clone lies one base from this, so it may be a read error. The V call is TRBV7-6, the J call TRBJ1-1; D is unresolved. This CDR3 contains 13 residues. V was trimmed by 6 bases and J by 2 bases, leaving 10 bases between them. In germline, CDR1 is SGHVS, CDR2 FNYEAQ. In DNA form, the CDR3 reads TGTGCCAGCAGAACCGATATAAACACTGAAGCTTTCTTT. Its translation is CASRTDINTEAFF.

This clonotype was detected many times. J is TRBJ2-3 and V is TRBV27; the D gene could be TRBD1 or TRBD2 (7 bases each). CDR3 size: 17 residues. V gave up 5 bases and J gave up 1 base, with 19 bases separating them. Germline CDR1 reads MNHEY; CDR2 reads SMNVEV (reference sequence). CDR3 amino acids: CASSERQGGGGTDTQYF. DNA for the CDR3: TGTGCCAGCAGTGAGAGACAGGGAGGGGGCGGCACAGATACGCAGTATTTT.

This clonotype was detected only a few times. Written as DNA, the CDR3 is TGCAGTGCTAGAGATGCAGGGGGCGCAGGGAATGAGCAGTTCTTC. Protein: CSARDAGGAGNEQFF. The rearrangement joins TRBV20-1 to TRBJ2-1; 8 bases are a match to TRBD1. Germline V gene lookup returns CDR1 DFQATT and CDR2 SNEGSKA (reference sequence). Trimming at V came to 0 bases and at J to 7 bases, leaving 8 bases not matched to a gene. This CDR3 is built from 15 residues.

This clonotype was counted at least ten times. The CDR3 region has the DNA TGTGCCAGCAGCAGACCTACTAGCGGGAGTGGGGATGAGACCCAGTACTTC. Its protein is CASSRPTSGSGDETQYF. The V call is TRBV7-8, the J call TRBJ2-5; TRBD2 aligns across 11 bases. V trimming: 5 bases; J trimming: 5 bases; junction bases outside the gene matches: 13. Per germline, CDR1 SGHVS and CDR2 FQNEAQ. This CDR3 spans 17 amino acids.

This clonotype was recorded at least ten times. The chain links TRBV15 to TRBJ2-5; no definite D call. V dropped 5 bases and J dropped 5 bases, with 15 bases sitting between them. Germline V gene sequence: CDR1 LNHNV, CDR2 YYDKDF (reference sequence). There are 14 residues in the CDR3. CDR3 in amino acids: CATSLDGVRETQYF. In DNA form, the CDR3 reads TGTGCCACCAGCCTGGACGGAGTTAGGGAGACCCAGTACTTC.